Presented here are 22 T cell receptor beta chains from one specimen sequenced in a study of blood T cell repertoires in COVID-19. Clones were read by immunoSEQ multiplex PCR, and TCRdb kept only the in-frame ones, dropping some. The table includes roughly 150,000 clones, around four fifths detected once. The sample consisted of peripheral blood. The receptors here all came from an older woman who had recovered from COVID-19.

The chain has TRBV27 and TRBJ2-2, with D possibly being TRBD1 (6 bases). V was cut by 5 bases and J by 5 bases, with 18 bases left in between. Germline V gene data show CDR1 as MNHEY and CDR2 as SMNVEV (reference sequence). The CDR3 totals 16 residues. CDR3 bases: TGTGCCAGCAGTCCCCGTGGGGGCGGTTCTACCGGGGAGCTGTTTTTT. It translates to CASSPRGGGSTGELFF.

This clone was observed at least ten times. The CDR3 bases are TGTGCCAGCAGCTTAGAGACTAGCGGTTGGGAGACCCAGTACTTC. Protein product: CASSLETSGWETQYF. This chain connects TRBV7-2 to TRBJ2-5; 9 bases are shared with TRBD2. Germline assignment: CDR1 SGHTA and CDR2 FQGNSA. The CDR3 runs 15 residues. Trimming cost V 1 base and J 5 bases; bases outside gene matches: 5.

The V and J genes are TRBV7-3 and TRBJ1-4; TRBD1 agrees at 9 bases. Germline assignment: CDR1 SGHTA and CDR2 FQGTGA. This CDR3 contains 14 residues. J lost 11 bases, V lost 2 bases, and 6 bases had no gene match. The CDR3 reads CASSLGQGPLKLFF. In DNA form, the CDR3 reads TGTGCCAGCAGCTTAGGACAGGGGCCCTTGAAACTGTTTTTT.

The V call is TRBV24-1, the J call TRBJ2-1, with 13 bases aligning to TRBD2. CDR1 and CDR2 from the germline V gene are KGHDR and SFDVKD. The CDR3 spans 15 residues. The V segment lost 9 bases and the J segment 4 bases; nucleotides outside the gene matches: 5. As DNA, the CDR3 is TGTGCCACCCAGACTAGCGGGAGGTTGTACAATGAGCAGTTCTTC. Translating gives CATQTSGRLYNEQFF.

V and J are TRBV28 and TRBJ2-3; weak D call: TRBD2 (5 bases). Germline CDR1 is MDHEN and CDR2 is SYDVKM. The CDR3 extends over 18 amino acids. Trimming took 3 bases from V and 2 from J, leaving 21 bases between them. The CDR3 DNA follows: TGTGCCAGCAGTTTCATCCTAGCACTTTTTAAGTACACAGATACGCAGTATTTT. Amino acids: CASSFILALFKYTDTQYF.

CDR3 sequence (DNA): TGTGCCAGCAGTTACACAGGGGGACCCAACACCGGGGAGCTGTTTTTT. Protein: CASSYTGGPNTGELFF. The V and J genes are TRBV6-5 and TRBJ2-2; 8 nucleotides match TRBD1. Germline V gene lookup returns CDR1 MNHEY and CDR2 SVGAGI. The CDR3 has 16 amino acids. After removal of 2 bases from V and 2 bases from J, the junction contained 4 bases not matched to a gene.

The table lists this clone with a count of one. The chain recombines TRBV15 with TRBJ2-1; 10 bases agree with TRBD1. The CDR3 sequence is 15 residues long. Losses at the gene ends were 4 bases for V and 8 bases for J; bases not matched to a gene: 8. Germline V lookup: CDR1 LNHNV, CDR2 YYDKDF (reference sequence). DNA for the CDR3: TGTGCCACCAGCACTGCGGGGGACAGGGGCCATGAGCAGTTCTTC. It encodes CATSTAGDRGHEQFF.

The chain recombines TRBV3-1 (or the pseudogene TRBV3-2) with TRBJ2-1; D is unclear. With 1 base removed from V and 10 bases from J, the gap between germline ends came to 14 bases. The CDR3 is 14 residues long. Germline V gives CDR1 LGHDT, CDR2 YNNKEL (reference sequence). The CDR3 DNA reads TGTGCCAGCAGCCAAGTTGCTTCTCGCGCCGAGCAGTTCTTC. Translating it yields CASSQVASRAEQFF.

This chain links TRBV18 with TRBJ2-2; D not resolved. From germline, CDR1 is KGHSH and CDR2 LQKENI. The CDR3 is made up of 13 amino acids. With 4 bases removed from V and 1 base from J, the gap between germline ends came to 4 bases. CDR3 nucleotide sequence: TGTGCCAGCTCACGTATGAACACCGGGGAGCTGTTTTTT. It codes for CASSRMNTGELFF. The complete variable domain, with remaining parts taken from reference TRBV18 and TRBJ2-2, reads NAGVMQNPRHLVRRRGQEARLRCSPMKGHSHVYWYRQLPEEGLKFMVYLQKENIIDESGMPKERFSAEFPKEGPSILRIQQVVRGDSAAYFCASSRMNTGELFFGEGSRLTVL.

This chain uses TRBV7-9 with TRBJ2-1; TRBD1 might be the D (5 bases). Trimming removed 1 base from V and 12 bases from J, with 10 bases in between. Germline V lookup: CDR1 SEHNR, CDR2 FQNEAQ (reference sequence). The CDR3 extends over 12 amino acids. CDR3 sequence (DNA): TGTGCCAGCAGCTTAGGGGGCGGTGCGCAGTTCTTC. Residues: CASSLGGGAQFF.

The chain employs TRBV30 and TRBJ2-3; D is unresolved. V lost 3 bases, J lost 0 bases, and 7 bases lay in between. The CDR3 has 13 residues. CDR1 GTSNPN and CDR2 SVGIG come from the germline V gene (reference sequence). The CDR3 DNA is TGTGCCTGGAGGGCACCTAGCACAGATACGCAGTATTTT. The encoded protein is CAWRAPSTDTQYF. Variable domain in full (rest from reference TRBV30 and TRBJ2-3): SQTIHQWPATLVQPVGSPLSLECTVEGTSNPNLYWYRQAAGRGLQLLFYSVGIGQISSEVPQNLSASRPQDRQFILSSKKLLLSDSGFYLCAWRAPSTDTQYFGPGTRLTVL.

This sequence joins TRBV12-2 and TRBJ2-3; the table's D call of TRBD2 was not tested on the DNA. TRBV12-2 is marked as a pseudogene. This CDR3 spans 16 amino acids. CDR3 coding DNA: TGTGCCCCCTCGGGGGGTTGGGGTTCCTTCACAGATACGCAGTATTTT. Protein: CAPSGGWGSFTDTQYF.

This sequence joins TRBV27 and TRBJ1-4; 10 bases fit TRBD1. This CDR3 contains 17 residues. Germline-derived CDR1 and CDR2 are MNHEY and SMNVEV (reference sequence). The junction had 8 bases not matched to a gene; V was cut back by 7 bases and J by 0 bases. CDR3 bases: TGTGCCAGCAAACCCGGGACAGGGGCAGCAACTAATGAAAAACTGTTTTTT. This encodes CASKPGTGAATNEKLFF. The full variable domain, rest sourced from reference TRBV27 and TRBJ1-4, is EAQVTQNPRYLITVTGKKLTVTCSQNMNHEYMSWYRQDPGLGLRQIYYSMNVEVTDKGDVPEGYKVSRKEKRNFPLILESPSPNQTSLYFCASKPGTGAATNEKLFFGSGTQLSVL.

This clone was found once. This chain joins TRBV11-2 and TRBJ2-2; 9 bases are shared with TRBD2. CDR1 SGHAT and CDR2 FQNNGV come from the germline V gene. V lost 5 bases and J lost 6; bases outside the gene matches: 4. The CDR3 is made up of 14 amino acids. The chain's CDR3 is CASSPRTSAGELFF. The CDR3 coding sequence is TGTGCCAGCAGCCCGAGGACTAGCGCCGGGGAGCTGTTTTTT.

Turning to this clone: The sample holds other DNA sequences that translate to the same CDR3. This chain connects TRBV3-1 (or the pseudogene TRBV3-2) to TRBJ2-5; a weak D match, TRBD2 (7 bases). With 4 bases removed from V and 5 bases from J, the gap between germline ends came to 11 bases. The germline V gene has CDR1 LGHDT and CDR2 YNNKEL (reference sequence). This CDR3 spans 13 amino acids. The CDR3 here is CASSPRGGETQYF. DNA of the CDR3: TGTGCCAGCAGCCCCCGCGGGGGCGAGACCCAGTACTTC.

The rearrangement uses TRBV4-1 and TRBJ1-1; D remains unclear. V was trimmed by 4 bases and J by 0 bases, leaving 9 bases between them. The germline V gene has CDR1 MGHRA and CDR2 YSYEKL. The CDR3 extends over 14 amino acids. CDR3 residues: CASSPVNMNTEAFF. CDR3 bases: TGCGCCAGCAGCCCTGTTAACATGAACACTGAAGCTTTCTTT.

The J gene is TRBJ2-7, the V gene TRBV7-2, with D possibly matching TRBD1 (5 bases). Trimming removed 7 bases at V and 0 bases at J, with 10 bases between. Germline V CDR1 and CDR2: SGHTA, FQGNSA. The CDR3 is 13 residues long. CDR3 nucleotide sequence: TGTGCCAGCATGGGGCCTACCTCCTACGAGCAGTACTTC. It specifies CASMGPTSYEQYF.

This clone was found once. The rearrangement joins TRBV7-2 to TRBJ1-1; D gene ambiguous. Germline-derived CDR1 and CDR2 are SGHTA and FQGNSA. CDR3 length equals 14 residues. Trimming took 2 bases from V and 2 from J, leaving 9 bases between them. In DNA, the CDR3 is TGTGCCAGCAGCTTACTCGGTAGTAACACTGAAGCTTTCTTT. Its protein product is CASSLLGSNTEAFF.

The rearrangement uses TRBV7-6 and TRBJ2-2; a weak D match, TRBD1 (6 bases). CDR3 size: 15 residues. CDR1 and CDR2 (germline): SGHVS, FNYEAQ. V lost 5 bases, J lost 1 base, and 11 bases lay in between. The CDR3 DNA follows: TGTGCCAGCAGCCGTGGACAGATGAACACCGGGGAGCTGTTTTTT. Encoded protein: CASSRGQMNTGELFF.

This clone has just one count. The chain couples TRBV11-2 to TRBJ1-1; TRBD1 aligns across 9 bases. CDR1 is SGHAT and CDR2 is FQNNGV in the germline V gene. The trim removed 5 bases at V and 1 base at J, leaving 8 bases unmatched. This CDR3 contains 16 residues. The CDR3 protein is CASSRSPDRGNTEAFF. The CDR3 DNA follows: TGTGCCAGCAGCCGGTCCCCGGACAGGGGGAACACTGAAGCTTTCTTT.

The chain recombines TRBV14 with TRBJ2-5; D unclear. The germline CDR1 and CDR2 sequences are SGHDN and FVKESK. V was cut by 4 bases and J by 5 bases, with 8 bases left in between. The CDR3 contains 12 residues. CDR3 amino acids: CASSPYGETQYF. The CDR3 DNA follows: TGTGCCAGCAGCCCTTACGGGGAGACCCAGTACTTC. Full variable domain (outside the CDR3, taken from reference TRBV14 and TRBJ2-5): EAGVTQFPSHSVIEKGQTVTLRCDPISGHDNLYWYRRVMGKEIKFLLHFVKESKQDESGMPNNRFLAERTGGTYSTLKVQPAELEDSGVYFCASSPYGETQYFGPGTRLLVL.

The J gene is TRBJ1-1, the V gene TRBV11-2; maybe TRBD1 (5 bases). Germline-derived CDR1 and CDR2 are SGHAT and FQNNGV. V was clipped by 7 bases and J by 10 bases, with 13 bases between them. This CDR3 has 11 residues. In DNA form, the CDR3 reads TGTGCCAGCACCCTGGGGCGTGGAGCTTTCTTT. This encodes CASTLGRGAFF.